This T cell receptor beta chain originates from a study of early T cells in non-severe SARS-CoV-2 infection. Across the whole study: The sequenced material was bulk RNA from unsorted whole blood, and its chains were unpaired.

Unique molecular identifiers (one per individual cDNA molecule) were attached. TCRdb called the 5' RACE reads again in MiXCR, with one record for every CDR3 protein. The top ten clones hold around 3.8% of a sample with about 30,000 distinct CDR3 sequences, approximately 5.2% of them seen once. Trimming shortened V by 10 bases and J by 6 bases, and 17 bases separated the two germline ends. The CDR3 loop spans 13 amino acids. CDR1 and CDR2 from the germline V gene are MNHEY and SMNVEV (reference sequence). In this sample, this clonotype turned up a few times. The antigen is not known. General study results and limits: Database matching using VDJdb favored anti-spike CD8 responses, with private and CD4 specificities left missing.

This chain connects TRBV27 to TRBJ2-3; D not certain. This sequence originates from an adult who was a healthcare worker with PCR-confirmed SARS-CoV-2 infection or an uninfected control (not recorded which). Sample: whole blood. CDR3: CATMVPGRDTQYF. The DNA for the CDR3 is TGTGCCACCATGGTCCCGGGTCGGGATACGCAGTATTTT.